This T cell receptor (beta chain) was recovered during a study of blood T cell repertoires in COVID-19. Overall study: Italy, Spain and the United States were the sources of the convalescent and acute COVID-19 samples. T cells, B-cell-depleted T cells, or PBMCs supplied cDNA or gDNA.

Authors' processing steps: Amplified reference gene primers provided the basis for estimating nucleated cell counts. Produced via immunoSEQ multiplex PCR; TCRdb's table is partial and in-frame only. That table is the source of V, J and clone size, and D and trimming were worked out from the DNA. The sample contains about 74,000 clones, around four fifths of which appear only once. Material: peripheral blood. The receptor was derived from a man between 65 and 85 years old with acute or convalescent COVID-19.

CDR3 sequence (DNA): TGTGCCAGCAGGACCCCGACTAGTTTCAATGAGCAGTTCTTC. Translating it yields CASRTPTSFNEQFF. The chain has TRBV27 and TRBJ2-1, with D possibly being TRBD2 (6 bases). From germline, CDR1 is MNHEY and CDR2 SMNVEV (reference sequence). This CDR3 has 14 residues. V shed 6 bases and J shed 6 bases, with 15 bases lying between them.